These T cell receptor beta chains were read from a single sample in a study of blood T cell repertoires in COVID-19. TCRdb keeps only in-frame clones here, not all; method: immunoSEQ multiplex PCR. The sample consists of under 95,000 clones, about 93% of them appearing once. Source material: peripheral blood. The receptor source for this set is a woman in her fifties or sixties in a cohort sampled during active COVID-19. CDR3s include the opening cysteine and the closing phenylalanine or tryptophan. D genes are given only for firm matches. Rows may omit the clone size; those that give it use once, few, many or a size class.

abundance	v_gene	d_gene	j_gene	CDR3aa	CDR3nt
NA	TRBV3-1/TRBV3-2	NA	TRBJ1-2	CASSQLANYGYTF	TGTGCCAGCAGCCAACTAGCTAACTATGGCTACACCTTC
NA	TRBV9	TRBD1	TRBJ2-1	CASSVAQGVSNEQFF	TGTGCCAGCAGCGTAGCGCAGGGGGTCTCCAATGAGCAGTTCTTC
NA	TRBV7-9	TRBD2	TRBJ2-7	CASSVRTSGMDYEQYF	TGTGCCAGCAGCGTACGGACTAGCGGGATGGACTACGAGCAGTACTTC
NA	TRBV30	NA	TRBJ2-7	CAWSVQGSYEQYF	TGTGCCTGGAGTGTACAAGGGAGCTACGAGCAGTACTTC
NA	TRBV29-1	NA	TRBJ2-2	CSVVEGSTGELFF	TGCAGCGTTGTGGAGGGAAGCACCGGGGAGCTGTTTTTT
once	TRBV5-1	TRBD1	TRBJ2-7	CASSTGTGTAYEQYF	TGCGCCAGCAGCACCGGGACAGGGACGGCCTACGAGCAGTACTTC
NA	TRBV6-5	NA	TRBJ2-1	CASSYGRQINNEQFF	TGTGCCAGCAGTTATGGCCGTCAGATAAACAATGAGCAGTTCTTC
once	TRBV3-1/TRBV3-2	TRBD1	TRBJ1-1	CASSQPGTGGRTEAFF	TGTGCCAGCAGCCAACCCGGGACAGGAGGTCGTACTGAAGCTTTCTTT
once	TRBV28	TRBD1	TRBJ1-6	CASSFPGTGVRGPLHF	TGTGCCAGCAGTTTCCCCGGGACAGGGGTTAGGGGGCCCCTCCACTTT
NA	TRBV11-3	NA	TRBJ1-1	CASSLRGSGTEAFF	TGTGCCAGCAGCTTAAGAGGTTCTGGCACTGAAGCTTTCTTT
NA	TRBV5-6	NA	TRBJ2-3	CASSFLLTDTQYF	TGTGCCAGCAGCTTTCTCCTGACAGATACGCAGTATTTT
NA	TRBV28	NA	TRBJ2-3	CASRSRTDTQYF	TGTGCCAGCAGGTCTCGCACAGATACGCAGTATTTT
NA	TRBV28	TRBD1	TRBJ1-6	CASSRRQGGNSPLHF	TGTGCCAGCAGCCGTAGACAGGGAGGTAATTCACCCCTCCACTTT
NA	TRBV3-1/TRBV3-2	TRBD1	TRBJ1-3	CASSPWTGATGNTIYF	TGTGCCAGCAGCCCTTGGACAGGAGCTACTGGAAACACCATATATTTT
once	TRBV7-8	TRBD1	TRBJ2-7	CASSLAPGTGFSEQYF	TGTGCCAGCAGCTTGGCCCCCGGGACAGGGTTCTCCGAGCAGTACTTC
NA	TRBV14	TRBD2	TRBJ2-4	CASSPTGTIGGIQYF	TGTGCCAGCAGCCCGACCGGGACTATCGGGGGCATTCAGTACTTC
NA	TRBV5-5	TRBD1	TRBJ2-2	CASSFGQAVPGELFF	TGTGCCAGCAGCTTCGGACAGGCCGTACCCGGGGAGCTGTTTTTT
NA	TRBV12-5	NA	TRBJ2-1	CASGLGDGNKDEQFF	TGTGCTAGTGGCCTAGGGGATGGGAACAAGGATGAGCAGTTCTTC
NA	TRBV4-2	NA	TRBJ2-6	CASSQGGAGAHVLTF	TGTGCCAGCAGCCAGGGGGGCGCGGGGGCACACGTCCTGACTTTC
NA	TRBV27	TRBD1	TRBJ1-2	CASSLRQGWGYGYTF	TGTGCCAGCAGTTTACGACAGGGGTGGGGTTATGGCTACACCTTC
NA	TRBV5-1	TRBD2	TRBJ2-7	CASSYPSSGSYEQYF	TGCGCCAGCAGCTACCCCTCTAGCGGGTCTTACGAGCAGTACTTC
NA	TRBV5-1	TRBD1	TRBJ2-1	CASSFGQGRDEQFF	TGCGCCAGCAGCTTCGGACAGGGGCGCGATGAGCAGTTCTTC
once	TRBV7-3	TRBD1	TRBJ2-2	CASTPLGTENTGELFF	TGTGCCAGCACCCCATTGGGGACAGAGAACACCGGGGAGCTGTTTTTT
NA	TRBV7-8	NA	TRBJ1-1	CASSFRGGGEAFF	TGTGCCAGCAGCTTCCGAGGCGGGGGTGAAGCTTTCTTT
NA	TRBV6-1	NA	TRBJ2-3	CASSEGAGTDTQYF	TGTGCCAGCAGTGAAGGGGCAGGCACAGATACGCAGTATTTT
NA	TRBV4-1	TRBD1	TRBJ2-7	CASSQDPAQGAYEQYF	TGCGCCAGCAGCCAAGATCCGGCACAGGGGGCCTACGAGCAGTACTTC
once	TRBV11-3	NA	TRBJ2-7	CASSLEPPGTHYEQYF	TGTGCCAGCAGCTTAGAGCCCCCTGGTACACACTACGAGCAGTACTTC
NA	TRBV14	NA	TRBJ1-2	CASSQNSKTGNYGYTF	TGTGCCAGCAGCCAGAATTCTAAGACAGGCAACTATGGCTACACCTTC
few	TRBV19	NA	TRBJ1-6	CASSEDSRDGPPLHF	TGTGCCAGTAGTGAGGACAGTCGAGACGGTCCACCCCTCCACTTT
NA	TRBV3-1/TRBV3-2	TRBD1	TRBJ1-1	CASSQAGTGLSEAFF	TGTGCCAGCAGCCAAGCCGGGACAGGGCTGTCTGAAGCTTTCTTT
NA	TRBV3-1/TRBV3-2	NA	TRBJ2-7	CASSQRGRGNEQYF	TGTGCCAGCAGCCAGCGGGGAAGGGGTAACGAGCAGTACTTC
NA	TRBV27	TRBD2	TRBJ2-5	CASSSSGTSGGTEETQYF	TGTGCCAGCAGTTCCTCCGGGACTAGCGGGGGGACAGAAGAGACCCAGTACTTC
NA	TRBV5-6	NA	TRBJ1-3	CASSLEGLGSGNTIYF	TGTGCCAGCAGCTTGGAGGGACTCGGCTCTGGAAACACCATATATTTT
NA	TRBV19	NA	TRBJ1-2	CASSTSFQGYTF	TGTGCCAGTAGTACGTCTTTCCAGGGCTACACCTTC
NA	TRBV6-4	TRBD2	TRBJ2-1	CASSKRGGQSNEQFF	TGTGCCAGCAGCAAGCGGGGGGGCCAAAGTAATGAGCAGTTCTTC
NA	TRBV6-1	NA	TRBJ1-2	CASSEFSGENGYTF	TGTGCCAGCAGTGAATTTTCCGGGGAGAATGGCTACACCTTC
NA	TRBV19	NA	TRBJ2-2	CASSNQAGGLGNTGELFF	TGTGCCAGTAGCAACCAGGCCGGGGGGCTCGGGAACACCGGGGAGCTGTTTTTT
NA	TRBV29-1	NA	TRBJ2-1	CSVATYNEQFF	TGCAGCGTTGCAACCTACAATGAGCAGTTCTTC
NA	TRBV4-1	TRBD1	TRBJ1-6	CASSQRDRGLVILHF	TGCGCCAGCAGCCAACGGGACAGGGGGCTGGTCATACTCCACTTT
NA	TRBV10-3	NA	TRBJ2-5	CAISDWDTQETQYF	TGTGCCATCAGTGATTGGGACACCCAAGAGACCCAGTACTTC
NA	TRBV6-5	NA	TRBJ1-6	CASTRDINSPLHF	TGTGCCAGCACCCGGGACATCAATTCACCCCTCCACTTT
NA	TRBV19	NA	TRBJ1-2	CASSAADGNLYYGYTF	TGTGCCAGTAGTGCGGCCGACGGGAACCTTTACTATGGCTACACCTTC
NA	TRBV2	TRBD1	TRBJ1-1	CASSAFTGVTEAFF	TGTGCCAGCAGTGCTTTCACAGGGGTCACTGAAGCTTTCTTT
NA	TRBV12-5	NA	TRBJ1-5	CASGARGHSNQPQHF	TGTGCTAGTGGTGCGCGGGGGCACAGCAATCAGCCCCAGCATTTT
NA	TRBV19	NA	TRBJ2-1	CASRTTLNYNEQFF	TGTGCCAGTCGGACAACCCTAAACTACAATGAGCAGTTCTTC
NA	TRBV5-6	NA	TRBJ1-2	CASSLEVQGNYGYTF	TGTGCCAGCAGCTTAGAAGTTCAGGGGAACTATGGCTACACCTTC